These 23 T cell receptor beta chains were sequenced from one sample in a study of vaccination effects on CD4 cells after COVID-19. ViraFEST assay sequencing came after antigen-specific CD4+ T cells were expanded with viral peptide pools. Isolation of CD4+ T cells took place after nine to ten days of culture. These receptors' targets are unknown. Profiling relied on immunoSEQ multiplex PCR, and the TCRdb table lists in-frame clones only, not all of them. This sample has approximately 22,000 clones, with 73% found just once. Here the sequenced sample was CD4+ T cells from PBMCs cultured with HCoV-229E spike peptides, taken before COVID-19 vaccination. These receptors were obtained from a human donor who received a COVID-19 vaccine.

This chain joins TRBV11-2 and TRBJ2-7; no clear D. This CDR3 contains 11 residues. V gave up 5 bases and J gave up 1 base, with 3 bases separating them. Germline values: CDR1 SGHAT, CDR2 FQNNGV. The CDR3 coding sequence is TGTGCCAGCAGCCGTTCCTACGAGCAGTACTTC. Amino acids: CASSRSYEQYF.

The V and J genes are TRBV12-3 or TRBV12-4 and TRBJ1-4; D ambiguous. The CDR3 has 13 residues. Trimming shortened V by 3 bases and J by 14 bases, and 16 bases separated the two germline ends. CDR3 nucleotides: TGTGCCAGCAGTTTGGCCAGGACCGGCATTCTGTTTTTT. Translating it yields CASSLARTGILFF.

This chain joins TRBV24-1 and TRBJ1-3, with D possibly TRBD1 on 6 matching bases. Trimming shortened V by 2 bases and J by 1 base, and 8 bases separated the two germline ends. The CDR3 is 15 amino acids. Germline V gene sequence: CDR1 KGHDR, CDR2 SFDVKD. The CDR3 DNA sequence: TGTGCCACCAGTGATTCAGGGGTTTCTGGAAACACCATATATTTT. Translation gives CATSDSGVSGNTIYF.

The chain combines TRBV14 with TRBJ1-3; no clear D gene. V was cut by 3 bases and J by 3 bases, with 6 bases left in between. The V gene's germline CDR1 is SGHDN and CDR2 FVKESK. There are 13 residues in the CDR3. The CDR3 coding sequence is TGTGCCAGCAGCCATGACGGTGGAAACACCATATATTTT. This codes for CASSHDGGNTIYF.

The chain recombines TRBV4-1 with TRBJ1-2; D perhaps matches TRBD1 (5 bases). This CDR3 is 17 amino acids long. Germline CDR1 and CDR2: MGHRA and YSYEKL. Trimming removed 1 base at V and 4 bases at J, with 19 bases between. The CDR3 coding sequence is TGCGCCAGCAGCCAAGCCCCATCGGACACCCTTGGCTATGGCTACACCTTC. As protein: CASSQAPSDTLGYGYTF.

The chain is built from TRBV6-5 and TRBJ2-7; D is perhaps TRBD2 (7 bases). The CDR3 spans 15 residues. The germline CDR1 and CDR2 sequences are MNHEY and SVGAGI. V lost 6 bases to trimming and J lost 3 bases, with 18 bases between them. The CDR3 DNA is TGTGCCAGCAGAGTACAGGGAGGGCCAGGCTACGAGCAGTACTTC. Translation: CASRVQGGPGYEQYF.

The rearrangement joins TRBV14 to TRBJ2-5; possibly TRBD2 for D (5 bases). V dropped 4 bases and J dropped 0 bases, with 12 bases sitting between them. CDR3 size: 15 residues. CDR1 and CDR2 from the germline V gene are SGHDN and FVKESK. The CDR3 sequence: CASSPGLTYQETQYF. CDR3 nucleotides: TGTGCCAGCAGCCCCGGACTGACGTACCAAGAGACCCAGTACTTC.

V usage is TRBV19 and J usage is TRBJ1-2; a weak D match, TRBD1 (5 bases). CDR3 length: 14 residues. Trimming left V 7 bases short and J 6 bases short, with 18 bases between. In germline, CDR1 is LNHDA, CDR2 SQIVND (reference sequence). CDR3 sequence reads: CASTQEANVNGYTF. For the CDR3, the DNA is TGTGCCAGTACACAGGAAGCGAATGTGAATGGCTACACCTTC.

This clone was recorded a few times. The chain uses TRBV2 and TRBJ2-2; D not certain. The CDR3 consists of 13 residues. Germline V CDR1 and CDR2: SNHLY, FYNNEI. V lost 8 bases, J lost 4 bases, and 11 bases lay in between. This CDR3 is CASVGRATGELFF. CDR3 nucleotide sequence: TGTGCCAGCGTCGGCAGAGCCACCGGGGAGCTGTTTTTT.

The chain combines TRBV12-3 or TRBV12-4 with TRBJ1-2; D is ambiguous. The CDR3 spans 11 residues. The V end was cut by 5 bases, the J end by 2 bases, with 3 bases between. CDR3 bases: TGTGCCAGCAGTCGGAACTATGGCTACACCTTC. Translating gives CASSRNYGYTF.

The V call is TRBV30, the J call TRBJ1-5; TRBD1 matches 7 bases. With 5 bases clipped from V and 2 bases from J, the junction kept 6 bases outside the gene matches. The CDR3 extends over 14 amino acids. CDR1 is GTSNPN and CDR2 is SVGIG in the germline V gene (reference sequence). The CDR3 nucleotides read TGTGCCTGGGGGGTAGGGGGCGGCAATCAGCCCCAGCATTTT. This codes for CAWGVGGGNQPQHF. Together with reference TRBV30 and TRBJ1-5, the CDR3 gives the full variable domain: SQTIHQWPATLVQPVGSPLSLECTVEGTSNPNLYWYRQAAGRGLQLLFYSVGIGQISSEVPQNLSASRPQDRQFILSSKKLLLSDSGFYLCAWGVGGGNQPQHFGDGTRLSIL.

The chain couples TRBV6-5 to TRBJ1-1; D not certain. The CDR3 is 14 amino acids. In germline, CDR1 is MNHEY, CDR2 SVGAGI. V lost 0 bases to trimming and J lost 2 bases, with 7 bases between them. The CDR3, as DNA: TGTGCCAGCAGTTACTCGGGTGGCAACACTGAAGCTTTCTTT. Protein: CASSYSGGNTEAFF.

The CDR3 DNA follows: TGTGCCAGCAGCTTATGGGTACGGCGGACAGGGTTCTCCTACGAGCAGTACTTC. Amino acids: CASSLWVRRTGFSYEQYF. The J gene is TRBJ2-7, the V gene TRBV7-2; TRBD1 aligns across 8 bases. The CDR3 length is 18 residues. CDR1 is SGHTA, CDR2 FQGNSA, per germline. The J segment lost 0 bases and the V segment lost 2 bases, leaving 12 bases of the junction unmatched.

The chain employs TRBV25-1 and TRBJ2-1; unclear D gene. V shed 2 bases and J shed 10 bases, with 15 bases lying between them. This CDR3 region has 14 residues. Germline loops: CDR1 MGHDK, CDR2 SYGVNS. CDR3 DNA sequence: TGTGCCAGCAGTGAACATCTCAGTGCAAGCGAGCAGTTCTTC. Translation gives CASSEHLSASEQFF.

V gene TRBV5-1 combines with J gene TRBJ2-1, with unresolved D. Deletions cut 1 base from V and 3 bases from J, with 14 bases between. The CDR3 covers 16 residues. Looked up from germline, CDR1 is SGHRS and CDR2 is YFSETQ. CDR3: CASSLRQVGVYNEQFF. The CDR3 DNA sequence: TGCGCCAGCAGCTTGAGGCAGGTAGGCGTCTACAATGAGCAGTTCTTC.

The chain carries TRBV11-3 and TRBJ2-7; TRBD1 matches at 8 bases. Trimming cost V 0 bases and J 5 bases; bases outside gene matches: 6. CDR1 is SGHNT, CDR2 YENEEA, per germline. The CDR3 covers 15 residues. CDR3 in DNA: TGTGCCAGCAGCTTAGATCTCGGGACAGGTAACGAGCAGTACTTC. Translated: CASSLDLGTGNEQYF.

The rearrangement joins TRBV15 to TRBJ1-1, with a possible D match to TRBD1 (6 bases). The CDR3 spans 14 residues. Trimming took off 5 bases at V and 10 bases at J, with 20 bases between the two ends. From germline, CDR1 is LNHNV and CDR2 YYDKDF (reference sequence). CDR3 sequence (DNA): TGTGCCACCAGCCCACAGGGCTCGGGGCTAGGAGCTTTCTTT. It translates to CATSPQGSGLGAFF.

The J gene is TRBJ2-1, the V gene TRBV5-1, with 7 nucleotides matching TRBD1. Germline values: CDR1 SGHRS, CDR2 YFSETQ. This CDR3 has 16 amino acids. Trimming at V came to 4 bases and at J to 4 bases, leaving 11 bases not matched to a gene. CDR3 sequence (DNA): TGCGCCAGCAGCATAGGCACGGGACAGCCATACAATGAGCAGTTCTTC. It translates to CASSIGTGQPYNEQFF.

The chain has TRBV12-3 or TRBV12-4 and TRBJ2-6, with D unresolved. The CDR3 runs 13 residues. Trimming removed 8 bases at V and 0 bases at J, with 5 bases between. CDR3 in DNA: TGTGCCAGCGGTGACTCTGGGGCCAACGTCCTGACTTTC. It encodes CASGDSGANVLTF.

This clone showed up just a few times. J is TRBJ1-5 and V is TRBV7-2; D gene ambiguous. This CDR3 has 13 residues. The germline gives CDR1 SGHTA, CDR2 FQGNSA. The V gene lost 5 bases and the J gene lost 0 bases, with 5 bases spanning the gap. CDR3 coding DNA: TGTGCCAGCAGCCCCCATAGCAATCAGCCCCAGCATTTT. The encoded protein is CASSPHSNQPQHF.

V usage is TRBV5-1 and J usage is TRBJ1-2, with 7 bases fitting TRBD1. Germline values: CDR1 SGHRS, CDR2 YFSETQ. The ends lost 4 bases at V and 4 bases at J; junction bases unmatched: 7. The CDR3 sequence is 14 residues long. For the CDR3, the DNA is TGCGCCAGCAGCCAGACAGGGATGCGCTATGGCTACACCTTC. It is translated as CASSQTGMRYGYTF.

In its sample, this clone was seen once. The chain couples TRBV13 to TRBJ1-2; TRBD1 matches at 9 bases. With V trimmed by 7 bases and J by 2 bases, 8 bases remained unmatched. CDR1 is PRHDT and CDR2 is FYEKMQ in the germline V gene (reference sequence). The CDR3 is 15 residues long. The CDR3 loop reads CASNRQGEGNYGYTF. As DNA, the CDR3 is TGTGCCAGCAATCGACAGGGGGAGGGGAACTATGGCTACACCTTC.

This chain joins TRBV3-1 (or the pseudogene TRBV3-2) and TRBJ2-5; TRBD2 aligns across 9 bases. The CDR3 is made up of 15 amino acids. The J segment lost 6 bases and the V segment lost 4 bases, leaving 9 bases of the junction unmatched. Germline V gene data show CDR1 as LGHDT and CDR2 as YNNKEL (reference sequence). The CDR3, as DNA: TGTGCCAGCAGCCCGCAATTAGCGGGGGTGAAGACCCAGTACTTC. Translated: CASSPQLAGVKTQYF.